The following is a T cell receptor (beta chain) sequence with its context. What it recognizes is unknown. Treatment noted: oral pan-JAK inhibitor, 5-10 mg twice daily. The data belong to a study of CD8+ T cells in alopecia areata. Reverse transcription of extracted RNA yielded cDNA, which provided the sequencing template. Some clones are missing from TCRdb's copy, which holds only in-frame ones; the method was immunoSEQ multiplex PCR. The sample yields hundreds of thousands of clones, more than 55% seen once. Study-wide points: Among the top 100, expanded CD8+ clones, as well as scalp clonality, were significantly decreased by tofacitinib.

Trimming stripped 4 bases from V and 3 bases from J, with 6 bases between. CDR3 length: 11 residues. The germline CDR1 and CDR2 sequences are SQVTM and ANQGSEA. The J gene is TRBJ2-5, the V gene TRBV29-1; D uncertain. Source: CD4+ T cells sorted from blood, taken between weeks 44 and 45, from a patient treated with tofacitinib. This TCR was recovered from a human donor with alopecia areata. The CDR3 loop reads CSVGAEETQYF. The CDR3 DNA reads TGCAGCGTTGGGGCAGAAGAGACCCAGTACTTC. Full variable domain (missing parts from reference TRBV29-1 and TRBJ2-5): SAVISQKPSRDICQRGTSLTIQCQVDSQVTMMFWYRQQPGQSLTLIATANQGSEATYESGFVIDKFPISRPNLTFSTLTVSNMSPEDSSIYLCSVGAEETQYFGPGTRLLVL.